This note documents a single T cell receptor beta chain sequence. Its specificity is not known. Other nucleotide sequences in the sample specify the same CDR3. Germline V lookup: CDR1 MNHNY, CDR2 SVGAGI (reference sequence). The CDR3 is made up of 12 amino acids. V was cut by 4 bases and J by 2 bases, with 6 bases left in between. This specimen comes from a study of CD4+ T cells in melanoma. General observations from the study: CD8+ T cell, macrophage and B cell function reportedly correlated with neoantigen-specific CD4+ T cells. In melanoma, neoantigen-specific CD4+ T cells reportedly differed in differentiation state.

Method: immunoSEQ multiplex PCR; TCRdb's copy keeps in-frame clones and lacks some. The sample carries approximately 6,700 clones, around 60% recorded once. The V and J genes are TRBV6-6 and TRBJ2-7; D is uncertain. This sequence was found in a human donor with melanoma. Source material: cells from a culture (not recorded whether cultured in vitro). CDR3 region: CASSSGPYEQYF. Written as DNA, the CDR3 is TGTGCCAGCAGTTCCGGGCCCTACGAGCAGTACTTC.